The 2 T cell receptor beta chains below all came from one sample that was sequenced in a study of cytomegalovirus exposure and HLA in healthy donors. With 60 Vbeta and 13 Jbeta primers, the PCR was carried out. Sequencing used immunoSEQ multiplex PCR; TCRdb keeps in-frame clones, though not all of them. The sample consists of approximately 140,000 clones, about 71% of them appearing once. Sequenced sample: PBMCs. These receptors all stem from a woman aged 60-75 years in good health and CMV-seropositive.

For this clone: Different DNA sequences within this sample yield the same CDR3. This sequence joins TRBV25-1 and TRBJ1-2; D call uncertain. CDR3 length: 12 amino acids. V gave up 4 bases and J gave up 8 bases, with 11 bases separating them. Germline V lookup: CDR1 MGHDK, CDR2 SYGVNS. The CDR3 here is CASSVGGRGYTF. DNA of the CDR3: TGTGCCAGCAGTGTGGGAGGGAGAGGCTACACCTTC.

V is TRBV2 and J is TRBJ1-1, with 9 bases identical to TRBD1. The ends lost 6 bases at V and 4 bases at J; junction bases unmatched: 6. Germline V gene data show CDR1 as SNHLY and CDR2 as FYNNEI. This CDR3 comprises 14 residues. CDR3: CASRDRGGGTEAFF. The CDR3, as DNA: TGTGCCAGCAGGGACAGGGGTGGAGGCACTGAAGCTTTCTTT.